This T cell receptor beta chain was obtained from a study of shared clonotypes between healthy human individuals. Study results and limitations: Generally, estimated richness proved larger in naive subsets than it did in memory subsets. Non-shared clonotypes had lower generation probabilities than those shared by all four donors.

TCRdb keeps only in-frame clones here, not all; method: immunoSEQ multiplex PCR. This sample yields approximately 1.5 million clones, of which approximately 98% are seen a single time; 0.45% belongs to the top ten. This clone has just one count. As yet, its antigen is unknown. The CDR3 has 16 residues. V lost 3 bases and J 1 base, leaving 13 bases between the germline ends. From germline, CDR1 is SNHLY and CDR2 FYNNEI. This chain uses TRBV2 with TRBJ1-3; TRBD1 might be the D (6 bases). Sample: naive CD4+ T cells sorted from blood. The subset was: CD45RA+ positively selected. The clonotype was recovered from a man aged 30 to 39 in good health. The CDR3 bases are TGTGCCAGCAGTGACAGGGGTAAAAGTTCTGGAAACACCATATATTTT. It is translated as CASSDRGKSSGNTIYF.